The source of this T cell receptor beta chain is a study of T cell changes during pregnancy in multiple sclerosis. Only one count was recorded for this clone. TCRdb's table, derived via immunoSEQ multiplex PCR, lists solely in-frame clones and lacks some. The table has tens of thousands of clones, approximately 90% seen once. This CDR3 has 17 residues. Germline-derived CDR1 and CDR2 are MGHRA and YSYEKL. V shed 1 base, J shed 2 bases, and the junction held 10 bases outside the gene matches. The chain links TRBV4-1 to TRBJ1-2, with TRBD1 matching over 7 bases. The TCR comes from a female donor with multiple sclerosis, enrolled in a pregnancy study. The sequencing here drew on CD4+ T cells from peripheral blood mononuclear cells, taken in the first trimester of pregnancy. CDR3 loop: CASSQVSGDSVNYGYTF. CDR3 DNA: TGCGCCAGCAGCCAAGTTTCGGGGGACAGCGTAAACTATGGCTACACCTTC.